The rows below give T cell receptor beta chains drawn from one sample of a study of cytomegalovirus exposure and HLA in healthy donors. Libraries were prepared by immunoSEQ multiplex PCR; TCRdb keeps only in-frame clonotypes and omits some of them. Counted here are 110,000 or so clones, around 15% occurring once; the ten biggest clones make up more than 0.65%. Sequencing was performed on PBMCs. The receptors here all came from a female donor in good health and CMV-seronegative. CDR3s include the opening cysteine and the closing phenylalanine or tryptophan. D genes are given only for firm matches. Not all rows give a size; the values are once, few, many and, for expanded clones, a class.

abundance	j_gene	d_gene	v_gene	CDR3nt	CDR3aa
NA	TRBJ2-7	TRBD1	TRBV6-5	TGTGCCAGCAGAGACCGGGACAGGGGGTTTAAGCAGTACTTC	CASRDRDRGFKQYF
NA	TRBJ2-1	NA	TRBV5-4	TGTGCCAGCAGGATGACCACAGGAAGCAATGAGCAGTTCTTC	CASRMTTGSNEQFF
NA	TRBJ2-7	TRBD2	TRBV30	TGTGCCTGGAGGCGGGGGGGCCTTAACCACGAGCAGTACTTC	CAWRRGGLNHEQYF
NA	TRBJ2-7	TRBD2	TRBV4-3	TGCGCCAGCAGCCAAGAAGGAGGGACTAGCTACGAGCAGTACTTC	CASSQEGGTSYEQYF
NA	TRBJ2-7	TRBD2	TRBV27	TGTGCCAGCAAACATAGCGGGAGCTACGAGCAGTACTTC	CASKHSGSYEQYF
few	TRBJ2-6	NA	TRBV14	TGTGCCAGCAGCCAACGGGTGCATCCCTCCGGGGCCAACGTCCTGACTTTC	CASSQRVHPSGANVLTF
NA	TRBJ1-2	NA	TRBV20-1	TGCAGTGGATCAGGGGTCTATGGCTACACCTTC	CSGSGVYGYTF
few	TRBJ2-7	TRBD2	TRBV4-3	TGCGCCAGCAGCCAAGCCCTGACTAGCGGGCCCGCTCTCGAGCAGTACTTC	CASSQALTSGPALEQYF
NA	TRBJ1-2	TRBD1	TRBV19	TGTGCCAGTCAACAGGGGGAAAGACCCAGTGGCTACACCTTC	CASQQGERPSGYTF
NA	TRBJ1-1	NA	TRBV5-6	TGTGCCAGCAGCTTGGGTGGGGGGATGTGGAACACTGAAGCTTTCTTT	CASSLGGGMWNTEAFF
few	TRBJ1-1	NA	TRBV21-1	TGTGCCAGCAGCAATGAGCCCCATGCGAACACTGAAGCTTTCTTT	CASSNEPHANTEAFF
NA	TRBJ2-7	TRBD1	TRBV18	TGTGCCAGCTCACTCCGACAGGGCTCCTACGAGCAGTACTTC	CASSLRQGSYEQYF
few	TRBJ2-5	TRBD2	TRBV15	TGTGCCACCAGCAGAGATTCCGGACTAGGGGAGACCCAGTACTTC	CATSRDSGLGETQYF
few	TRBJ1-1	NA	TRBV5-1	TGCGCCAGCAGCTTAGCGGGCGGGGAGAGGACTGAAGCTTTCTTT	CASSLAGGERTEAFF
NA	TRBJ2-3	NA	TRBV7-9	TGTGCCAGCAGCCTATACATTGGCAGGGTATCAGATACGCAGTATTTT	CASSLYIGRVSDTQYF
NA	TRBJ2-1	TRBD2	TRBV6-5	TGTGCCAGCAGTTCGACGCTAGCGGGGGGGTACAATGAGCAGTTCTTC	CASSSTLAGGYNEQFF
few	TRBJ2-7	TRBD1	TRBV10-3	TGTGCCGCAGGACAGGCCTCCTACGAGCAGTACTTC	CAAGQASYEQYF
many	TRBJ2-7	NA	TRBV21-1	TGTGCCAGCAGCAAGACTAGCGCCTACGAGCAGTACTTC	CASSKTSAYEQYF
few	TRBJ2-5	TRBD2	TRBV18	TGTGCCAGCTCACCAGGACTAGCGGAAGAGACCCAGTACTTC	CASSPGLAEETQYF
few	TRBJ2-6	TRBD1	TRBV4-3	TGCGCCAGCAGCGGGGGATCCGGGACAGGGGCCCACTCTGGGGCCAACGTCCTGACTTTC	CASSGGSGTGAHSGANVLTF
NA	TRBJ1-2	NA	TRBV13	TGTGCCAGCAGCTTAGGAGGAACAGCTAACTATGGCTACACCTTC	CASSLGGTANYGYTF
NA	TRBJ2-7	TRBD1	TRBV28	TGTGCCAGCAGACAGGGGGTATTCTACGAGCAGTACTTC	CASRQGVFYEQYF
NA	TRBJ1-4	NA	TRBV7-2	TGTGCCAGCAGCTTAGCAACCCCATTTCGGGGTGAAAAACTGTTTTTT	CASSLATPFRGEKLFF
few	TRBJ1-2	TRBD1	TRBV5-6	TGTGCCAGCAGCTCCCAACCGGGACAGGATGGCTACACCTTC	CASSSQPGQDGYTF
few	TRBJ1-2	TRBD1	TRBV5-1	TGCGCCAGCAGCTTGGGGCGGGACAGTTCCTATGGCTACACCTTC	CASSLGRDSSYGYTF
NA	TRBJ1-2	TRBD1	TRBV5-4	TGTGCCAGCAGCTTGGATAGGGGGCTCGGCTATGGCTACACCTTC	CASSLDRGLGYGYTF
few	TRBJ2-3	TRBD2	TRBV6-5	TGTGCCAGCAGTTACTCTGAGCGGGGGGGCCTGGATACGCAGTATTTT	CASSYSERGGLDTQYF
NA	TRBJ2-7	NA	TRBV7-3	TGTGCCAGCAGCCCCAGCGGGCCCTTTGGCGAGCAGTACTTC	CASSPSGPFGEQYF
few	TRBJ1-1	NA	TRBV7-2	TGTGCCAGCAGCTTAGGGGGTCGAGTCAAAGGGGCTGAAGCTTTCTTT	CASSLGGRVKGAEAFF
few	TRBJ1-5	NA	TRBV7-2	TGTGCCAGCAGCCCTGGGGGGGGAGATCAGCCCCAGCATTTT	CASSPGGGDQPQHF
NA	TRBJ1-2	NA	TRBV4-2	TGTGCCAGCAGCCAAGACAGGGGTGATGGCTACACCTTC	CASSQDRGDGYTF
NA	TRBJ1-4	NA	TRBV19	TGTGCCAGTACTAGAGCCGTGGATCGCGGGACGGACGCAACTAATGAAAAACTGTTTTTT	CASTRAVDRGTDATNEKLFF
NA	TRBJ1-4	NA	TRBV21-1	TGTGCCAGCAGCAAAGGCGGGGAGGTAGGCACTAATGAAAAACTGTTTTTT	CASSKGGEVGTNEKLFF
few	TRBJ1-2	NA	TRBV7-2	TGTGCCAGCAGCACCCACGCGACAGACAACTATGGCTACACCTTC	CASSTHATDNYGYTF
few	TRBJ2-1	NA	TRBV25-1	TGTGCCAGCAGTCCCGAGCTCTCCTACAATGAGCAGTTCTTC	CASSPELSYNEQFF
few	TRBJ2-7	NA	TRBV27	TGTGCCAGCAGTCCCTATCACTACGAGCAGTACTTC	CASSPYHYEQYF
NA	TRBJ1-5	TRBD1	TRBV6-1	TGTGCCAGCAGTGAAGCGCCGACAGGGTTTCAGCCCCAGCATTTT	CASSEAPTGFQPQHF
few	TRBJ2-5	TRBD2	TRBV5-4	TGTGCCAGCAGCTCACCGACTAGCGGGAAAGAGACCCAGTACTTC	CASSSPTSGKETQYF
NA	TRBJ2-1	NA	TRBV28	TGTGCCACGGTGGCGGGCCAGTTAATCCATGAGCAGTTCTTC	CATVAGQLIHEQFF
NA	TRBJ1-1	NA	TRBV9	TGTGCCAGCAGCGTAGCAGGGGAAGGCACTGAAGCTTTCTTT	CASSVAGEGTEAFF
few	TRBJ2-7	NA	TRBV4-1	TGCGCCAGCAGCCCGATCCCGGCGTGGCAGGGCAGCTCCTACGAGCAGTACTTC	CASSPIPAWQGSSYEQYF
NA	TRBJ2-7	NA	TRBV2	TGTGCCAGCAGCCTCGGTGCAGGGATTCCCTACGAGCAGTACTTC	CASSLGAGIPYEQYF
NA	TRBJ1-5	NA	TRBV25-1	TGTGCCAGCAACTCAGGGAATCGCAATCAGCCCCAGCATTTT	CASNSGNRNQPQHF
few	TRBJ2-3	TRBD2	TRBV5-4	TGTGCCAGCAGCTCCCCCTTGCTAGCGGGAGCGACAGATACGCAGTATTTT	CASSSPLLAGATDTQYF
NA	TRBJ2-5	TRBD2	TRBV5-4	TGTGCCAGCACAGTCGGAGCGGGGGTCCGGGAGACCCAGTACTTC	CASTVGAGVRETQYF
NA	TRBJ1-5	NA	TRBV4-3	TGCGCCAGCAGCCAAGACCCCGATCAGCCCCAGCATTTT	CASSQDPDQPQHF
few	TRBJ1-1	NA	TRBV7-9	TGTGCCAGCAGTTGGGACAATGAAGCTTTCTTT	CASSWDNEAFF
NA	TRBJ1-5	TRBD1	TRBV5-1	TGCGCCAGCAGCTTACAGGGGGCTGGCAATCAGCCCCAGCATTTT	CASSLQGAGNQPQHF
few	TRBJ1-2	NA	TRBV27	TGTGCCAGCACCCGGGGGGGTGGTTATGGCTACACCTTC	CASTRGGGYGYTF
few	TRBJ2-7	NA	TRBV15	TGTGCCACCAGCAGGGGGGAGGTTACCTACGAGCAGTACTTC	CATSRGEVTYEQYF
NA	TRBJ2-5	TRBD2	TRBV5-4	TGTGCCAGCAGCTTGGACGCTAGCGGGAGCTTCTCCGGGACCCAGTACTTC	CASSLDASGSFSGTQYF
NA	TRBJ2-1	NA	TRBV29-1	TGCAGCGTAGCGGACTCCTACAATGAGCAGTTCTTC	CSVADSYNEQFF
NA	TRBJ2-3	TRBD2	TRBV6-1	TGTGCCAGCGGTGGGAGCGGGGCCTTTCGCACAGATACGCAGTATTTT	CASGGSGAFRTDTQYF
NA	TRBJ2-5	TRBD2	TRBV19	TGTGCCAGTAGTAAGACTAGCGCCTTGCAAGAGACCCAGTACTTC	CASSKTSALQETQYF
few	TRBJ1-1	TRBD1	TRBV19	TGTGCCAGTAGTACAGGGGGCGGTCACACTGAAGCTTTCTTT	CASSTGGGHTEAFF
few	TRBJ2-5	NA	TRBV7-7	TGTGCTAGCAGCTTAGGAGGTCCGGAGACCCAGTACTTC	CASSLGGPETQYF